Following are 13 T cell receptor beta chains from one sample sequenced in a study of PD-1 blockade in classical Hodgkin lymphoma. TCRdb's table, derived via immunoSEQ multiplex PCR, lists solely in-frame clones and lacks some. The sample records around 53,000 clones, approximately 72% being singletons. The time point is: cycle 4 day 1 (C4D1), after more than five weeks of nivolumab. All patients relapsed after autologous stem cell transplantation, and brentuximab vedotin exposure varied. Specimen: peripheral blood mononuclear cells (PBMCs), collected before the fourth cycle of nivolumab. These receptor sequences come from a human donor with classical Hodgkin lymphoma.

The CDR3 protein is CASSVKAGELYNEQFF. For the CDR3, the DNA is TGTGCCAGCAGCGTAAAAGCGGGAGAACTCTACAATGAGCAGTTCTTC. The chain links TRBV9 to TRBJ2-1; 8 bases are a match to TRBD2. The CDR3 spans 16 residues. The junction had 6 bases not matched to a gene; V was cut back by 1 base and J by 3 bases. In germline, CDR1 is SGDLS, CDR2 YYNGEE.

V and J are TRBV18 and TRBJ1-5; D uncertain. V was cut by 1 base and J by 6 bases, with 10 bases left in between. This CDR3 spans 14 amino acids. CDR1 is KGHSH, CDR2 LQKENI, per germline. CDR3 loop: CASSPRGYIQPQHF. CDR3 DNA: TGTGCCAGCTCACCACGAGGGTACATTCAGCCCCAGCATTTT.

The J gene is TRBJ2-5, the V gene TRBV19; D might be TRBD2 (5 bases). This CDR3 is 17 amino acids long. From germline, CDR1 is LNHDA and CDR2 SQIVND (reference sequence). Deletions cut 5 bases from V and 2 bases from J, with 21 bases between. This CDR3 is CASSPNEIVGEQETQYF. The DNA of the CDR3 is TGTGCCAGTAGTCCCAATGAGATTGTCGGGGAGCAAGAGACCCAGTACTTC.

Here the CDR3 reads CAISAGPHYEQYF. CDR3 bases: TGTGCCATCAGCGCGGGACCTCACTACGAGCAGTACTTC. The chain uses TRBV10-3 and TRBJ2-7; TRBD2 is a possible D gene (6 bases). V was cut by 6 bases and J by 3 bases, with 12 bases left in between. The germline V gene encodes CDR1 ENHRY and CDR2 SYGVKD. The CDR3 length is 13 residues.

This chain links TRBV5-4 with TRBJ2-3; 8 positions agree with TRBD1. Germline V gene sequence: CDR1 SGHNT, CDR2 YYREEE (reference sequence). Trimming cost V 3 bases and J 4 bases; bases outside gene matches: 1. The length of the CDR3 is 13 residues. CDR3 DNA sequence: TGTGCCAGCAGCTCACAGGGGGCAGATACGCAGTATTTT. Its translation is CASSSQGADTQYF. Based on the CDR3 plus reference TRBV5-4 and TRBJ2-3, the full variable domain is ETGVTQSPTHLIKTRGQQVTLRCSSQSGHNTVSWYQQALGQGPQFIFQYYREEENGRGNFPPRFSGLQFPNYSSELNVNALELDDSALYLCASSSQGADTQYFGPGTRLTVL.

V usage is TRBV5-1 and J usage is TRBJ2-1, with TRBD1 matching 11 bases. The V gene's germline CDR1 is SGHRS and CDR2 YFSETQ. The length of the CDR3 is 17 residues. J was trimmed by 2 bases and V by 4 bases; bases with no gene match: 8. The DNA for the CDR3 is TGCGCCAGCAGCCTAGGGACAGGGGGGCTCGCCTACAATGAGCAGTTCTTC. Protein sequence: CASSLGTGGLAYNEQFF.

V usage is TRBV15 and J usage is TRBJ2-7; D not certain. V gave up 3 bases and J gave up 3 bases, with 12 bases separating them. The CDR3 covers 14 residues. Germline loops: CDR1 LNHNV, CDR2 YYDKDF (reference sequence). The DNA for the CDR3 is TGTGCCACCAGCAGGGAAGCGATCGGCTACGAGCAGTACTTC. Translation gives CATSREAIGYEQYF.

The chain recombines TRBV6-6 with TRBJ2-2, with TRBD1 identical over 10 bases. Germline CDR1 reads MNHNY; CDR2 reads SVGAGI (reference sequence). The J segment lost 7 bases and the V segment lost 7 bases, leaving 6 bases of the junction unmatched. The CDR3 has 14 amino acids. CDR3 in DNA: TGTGCCAGCAACGACAGGGGGCGCGGCGGGGAGCTGTTTTTT. It specifies CASNDRGRGGELFF.

The chain recombines TRBV25-1 with TRBJ1-4; D possibly corresponds to TRBD1 (6 bases). CDR1 and CDR2 (germline): MGHDK, SYGVNS. V lost 3 bases and J lost 10, with 21 bases in between. CDR3 size: 16 residues. CDR3 in DNA: TGTGCCAGCAGTGATCGGCCACTCGACAGGTCAGGAAAACTGTTTTTT. This sequence encodes CASSDRPLDRSGKLFF.

This chain joins TRBV5-1 and TRBJ2-3; 8 bases are a match to TRBD1. Germline V CDR1 and CDR2: SGHRS, YFSETQ. The ends lost 3 bases at V and 4 bases at J; junction bases unmatched: 4. This CDR3 comprises 14 residues. The CDR3: CASSYWTGSDTQYF. DNA of the CDR3: TGCGCCAGCAGCTACTGGACAGGGTCAGATACGCAGTATTTT.

This chain connects TRBV11-2 to TRBJ2-1; TRBD2 agrees at 11 bases. The CDR3 has 15 amino acids. Per germline, CDR1 SGHAT and CDR2 FQNNGV. V was pared by 4 bases and J by 4 bases, with 3 bases of the junction left unmatched. The CDR3 loop reads CASSSTSGAYNEQFF. Here the CDR3 DNA reads TGTGCCAGCAGCTCGACTAGCGGGGCTTACAATGAGCAGTTCTTC.

This clone has a single count. The CDR3 protein is CASSLLGLVADTQYF. CDR3 DNA: TGTGCCAGCAGCTTATTAGGACTAGTCGCAGATACGCAGTATTTT. The rearrangement uses TRBV11-2 and TRBJ2-3; TRBD2 aligns across 7 bases. V lost 2 bases, J lost 4 bases, and 6 bases stayed unmatched. Germline-derived CDR1 and CDR2 are SGHAT and FQNNGV. This CDR3 spans 15 amino acids.

This chain connects TRBV5-1 to TRBJ2-7; unclear D gene. The CDR3 runs to 12 residues. Germline assignment: CDR1 SGHRS and CDR2 YFSETQ. V dropped 0 bases and J dropped 3 bases, with 4 bases sitting between them. The CDR3 nucleotides are TGCGCCAGCAGCTTGGAAAACTACGAGCAGTACTTC. This encodes CASSLENYEQYF.